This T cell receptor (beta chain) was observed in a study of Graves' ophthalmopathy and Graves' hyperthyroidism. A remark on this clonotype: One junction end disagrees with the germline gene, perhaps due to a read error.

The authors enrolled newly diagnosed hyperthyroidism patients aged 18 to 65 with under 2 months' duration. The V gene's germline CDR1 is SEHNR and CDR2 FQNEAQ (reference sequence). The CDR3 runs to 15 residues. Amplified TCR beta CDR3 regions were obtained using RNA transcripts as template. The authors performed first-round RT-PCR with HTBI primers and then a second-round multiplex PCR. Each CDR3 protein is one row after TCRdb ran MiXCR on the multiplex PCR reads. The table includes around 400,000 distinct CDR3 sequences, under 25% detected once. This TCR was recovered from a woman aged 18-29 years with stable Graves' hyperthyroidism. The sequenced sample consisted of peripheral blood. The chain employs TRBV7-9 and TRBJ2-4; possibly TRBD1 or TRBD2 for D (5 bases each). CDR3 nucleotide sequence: TGTGCCAGCAGCTTACGAGGGGATCCCAAAAACATTAAGTACTTC. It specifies CASSLRGDPKNIKYF. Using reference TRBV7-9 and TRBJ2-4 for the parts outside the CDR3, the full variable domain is DTGVSQNPRHKITKRGQNVTFRCDPISEHNRLYWYRQTLGQGPEFLTYFQNEAQLEKSRLLSDRFSAERPKGSFSTLEIQRTEQGDSAMYLCASSLRGDPKNIKYFGAGTRLSVL.